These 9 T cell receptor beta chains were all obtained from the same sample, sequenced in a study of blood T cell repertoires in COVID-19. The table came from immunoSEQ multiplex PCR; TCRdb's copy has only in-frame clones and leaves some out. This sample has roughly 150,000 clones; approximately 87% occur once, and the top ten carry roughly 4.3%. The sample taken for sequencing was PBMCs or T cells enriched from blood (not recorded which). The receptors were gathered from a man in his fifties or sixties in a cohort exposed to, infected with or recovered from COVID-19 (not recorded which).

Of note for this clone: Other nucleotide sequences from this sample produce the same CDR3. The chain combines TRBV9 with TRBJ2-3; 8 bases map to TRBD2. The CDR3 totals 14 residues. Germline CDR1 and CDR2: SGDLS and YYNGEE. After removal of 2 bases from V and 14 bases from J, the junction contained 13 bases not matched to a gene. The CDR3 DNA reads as TGTGCCAGCAGCGTGGGGGGTACGGGGGGGGCCCCGTATTTT. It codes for CASSVGGTGGAPYF.

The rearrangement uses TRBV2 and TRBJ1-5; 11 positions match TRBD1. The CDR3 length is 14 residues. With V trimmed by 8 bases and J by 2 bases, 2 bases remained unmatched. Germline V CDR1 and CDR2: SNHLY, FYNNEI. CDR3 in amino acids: CASRDRGGNQPQHF. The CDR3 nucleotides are TGTGCCAGCCGGGACAGGGGGGGCAATCAGCCCCAGCATTTT.

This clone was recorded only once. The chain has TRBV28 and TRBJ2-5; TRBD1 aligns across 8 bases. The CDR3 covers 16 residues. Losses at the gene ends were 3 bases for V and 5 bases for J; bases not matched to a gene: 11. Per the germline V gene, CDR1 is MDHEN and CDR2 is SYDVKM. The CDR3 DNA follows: TGTGCCAGCAGTTTGGCGTCGCAGGGGGCGGGGGAGACCCAGTACTTC. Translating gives CASSLASQGAGETQYF.

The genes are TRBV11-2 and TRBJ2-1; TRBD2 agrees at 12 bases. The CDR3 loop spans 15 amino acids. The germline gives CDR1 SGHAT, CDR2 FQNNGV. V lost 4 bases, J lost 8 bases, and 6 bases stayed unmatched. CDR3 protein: CASSSSGRGTDEQFF. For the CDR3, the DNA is TGTGCCAGCAGCTCTAGCGGGAGGGGCACCGATGAGCAGTTCTTC.

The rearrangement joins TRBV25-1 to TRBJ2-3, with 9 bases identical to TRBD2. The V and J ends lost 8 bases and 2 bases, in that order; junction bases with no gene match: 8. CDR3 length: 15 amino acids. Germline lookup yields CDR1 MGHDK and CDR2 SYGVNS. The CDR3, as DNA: TGTGCCAGCTCGCGGGGGGGAGGGGCCACAGATACGCAGTATTTT. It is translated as CASSRGGGATDTQYF.

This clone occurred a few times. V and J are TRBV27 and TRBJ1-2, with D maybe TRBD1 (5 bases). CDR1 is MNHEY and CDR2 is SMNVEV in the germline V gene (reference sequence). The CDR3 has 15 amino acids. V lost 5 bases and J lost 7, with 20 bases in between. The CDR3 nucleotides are TGTGCCAGCAGTCCAACAAAGGGGCGCGCCCCTGGCTACACCTTC. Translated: CASSPTKGRAPGYTF.

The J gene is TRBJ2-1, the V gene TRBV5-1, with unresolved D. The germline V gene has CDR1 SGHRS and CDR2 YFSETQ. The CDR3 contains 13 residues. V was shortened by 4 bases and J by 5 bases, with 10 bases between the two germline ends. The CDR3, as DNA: TGCGCCAGCAGCGTCCAGGTGGACAATGAGCAGTTCTTC. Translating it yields CASSVQVDNEQFF.

The CDR3 region is CASSEGLASTDTQYF. As DNA, the CDR3 is TGCGCCAGCAGTGAAGGGCTAGCGAGCACAGATACGCAGTATTTT. This chain joins TRBV10-1 and TRBJ2-3, with a tentative D call TRBD2 (6 bases). The V gene's germline CDR1 is WNHNN and CDR2 SYGVQD (reference sequence). The CDR3 runs 15 residues. The ends were cut back, 3 bases at V and 0 bases at J, with 10 bases in the middle.

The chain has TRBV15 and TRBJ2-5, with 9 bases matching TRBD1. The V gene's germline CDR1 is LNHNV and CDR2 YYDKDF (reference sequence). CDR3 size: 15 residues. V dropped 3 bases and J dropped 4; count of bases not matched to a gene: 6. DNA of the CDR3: TGTGCCACCAGCAGGGACAGGGGTGGTGGAGAGACCCAGTACTTC. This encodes CATSRDRGGGETQYF.